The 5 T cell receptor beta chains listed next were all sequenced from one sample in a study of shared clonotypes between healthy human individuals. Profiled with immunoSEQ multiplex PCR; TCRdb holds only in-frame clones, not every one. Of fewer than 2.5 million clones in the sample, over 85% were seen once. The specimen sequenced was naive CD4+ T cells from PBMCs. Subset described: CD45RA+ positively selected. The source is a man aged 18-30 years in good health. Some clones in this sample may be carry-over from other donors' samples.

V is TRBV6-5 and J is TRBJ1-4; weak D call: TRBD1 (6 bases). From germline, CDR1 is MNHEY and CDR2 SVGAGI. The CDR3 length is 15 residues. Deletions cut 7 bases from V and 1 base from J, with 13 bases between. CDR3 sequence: CASNAQGRTNEKLFF. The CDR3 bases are TGTGCCAGCAACGCCCAGGGGCGAACTAATGAAAAACTGTTTTTT.

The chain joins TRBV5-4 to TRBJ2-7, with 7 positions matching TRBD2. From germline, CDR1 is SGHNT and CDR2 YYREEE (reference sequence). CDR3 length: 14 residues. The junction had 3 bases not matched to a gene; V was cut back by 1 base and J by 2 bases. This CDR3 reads CASSLSGEAYEQYF. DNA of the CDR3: TGTGCCAGCAGCTTGAGCGGGGAGGCCTACGAGCAGTACTTC.

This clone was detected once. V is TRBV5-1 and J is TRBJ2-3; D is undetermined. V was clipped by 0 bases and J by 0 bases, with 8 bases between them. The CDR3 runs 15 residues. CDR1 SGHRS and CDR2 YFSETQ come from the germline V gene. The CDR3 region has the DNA TGCGCCAGCAGCTTGGGGACGGATAGCACAGATACGCAGTATTTT. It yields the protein CASSLGTDSTDTQYF.

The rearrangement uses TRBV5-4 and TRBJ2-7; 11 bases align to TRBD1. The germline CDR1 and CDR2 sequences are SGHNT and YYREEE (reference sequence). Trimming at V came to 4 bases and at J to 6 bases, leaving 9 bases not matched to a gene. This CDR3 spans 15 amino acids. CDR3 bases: TGTGCCAGCAGCCTATCCGGGACAGGGGGAGGCGAGCAGTACTTC. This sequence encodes CASSLSGTGGGEQYF.

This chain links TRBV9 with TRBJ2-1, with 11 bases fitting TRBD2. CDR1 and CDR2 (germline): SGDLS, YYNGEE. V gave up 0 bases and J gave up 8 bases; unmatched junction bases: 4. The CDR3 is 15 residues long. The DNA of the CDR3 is TGTGCCAGCAGCGTAGAACTAGCGGGAGTATATGAGCAGTTCTTC. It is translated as CASSVELAGVYEQFF.